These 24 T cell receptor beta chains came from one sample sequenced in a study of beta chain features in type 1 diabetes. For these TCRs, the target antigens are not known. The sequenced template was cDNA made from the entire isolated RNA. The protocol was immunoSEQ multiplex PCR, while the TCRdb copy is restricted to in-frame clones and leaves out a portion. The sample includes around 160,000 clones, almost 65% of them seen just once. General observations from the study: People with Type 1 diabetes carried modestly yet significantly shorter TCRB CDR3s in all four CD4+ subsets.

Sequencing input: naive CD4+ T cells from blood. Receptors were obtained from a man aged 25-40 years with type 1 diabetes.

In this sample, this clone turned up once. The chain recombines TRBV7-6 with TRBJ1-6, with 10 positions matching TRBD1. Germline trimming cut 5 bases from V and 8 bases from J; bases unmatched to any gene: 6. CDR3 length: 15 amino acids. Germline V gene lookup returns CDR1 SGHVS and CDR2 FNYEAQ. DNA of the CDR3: TGTGCCAGCAGCACCAGACAGGGGGCGGATTCACCCCTCCACTTT. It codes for CASSTRQGADSPLHF. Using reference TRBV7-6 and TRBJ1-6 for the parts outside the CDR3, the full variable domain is GAGVSQSPRYKVTKRGQDVALRCDPISGHVSLYWYRQALGQGPEFLTYFNYEAQQDKSGLPNDRFSAERPEGSISTLTIQRTEQRDSAMYRCASSTRQGADSPLHFGNGTRLTVT.

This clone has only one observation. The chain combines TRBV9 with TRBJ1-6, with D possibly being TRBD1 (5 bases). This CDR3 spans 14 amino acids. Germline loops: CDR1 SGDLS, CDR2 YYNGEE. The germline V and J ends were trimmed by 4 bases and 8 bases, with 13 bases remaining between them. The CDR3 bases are TGTGCCAGCAGCTTCAGGGTAAGGGATTCACCCCTCCACTTT. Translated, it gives CASSFRVRDSPLHF.

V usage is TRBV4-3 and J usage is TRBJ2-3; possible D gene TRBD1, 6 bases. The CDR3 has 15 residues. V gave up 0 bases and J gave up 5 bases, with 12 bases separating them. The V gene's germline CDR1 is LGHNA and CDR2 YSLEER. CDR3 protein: CASSQDGGRGDTQYF. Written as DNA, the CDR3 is TGCGCCAGCAGCCAAGATGGTGGCAGGGGAGATACGCAGTATTTT.

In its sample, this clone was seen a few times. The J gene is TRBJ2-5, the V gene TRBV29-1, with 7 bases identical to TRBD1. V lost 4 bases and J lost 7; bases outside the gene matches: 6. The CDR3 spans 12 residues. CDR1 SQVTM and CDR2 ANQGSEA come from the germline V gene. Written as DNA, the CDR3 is TGCAGCGTTGGGGACAGCTTTGTGACCCAGTACTTC. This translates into CSVGDSFVTQYF.

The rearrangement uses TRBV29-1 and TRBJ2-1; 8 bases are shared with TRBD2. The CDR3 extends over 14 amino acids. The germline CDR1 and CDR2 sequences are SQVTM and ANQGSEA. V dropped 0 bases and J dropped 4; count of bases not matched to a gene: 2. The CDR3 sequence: CSVEDRGGYNEQFF. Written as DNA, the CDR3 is TGCAGCGTTGAAGATCGGGGGGGATACAATGAGCAGTTCTTC.

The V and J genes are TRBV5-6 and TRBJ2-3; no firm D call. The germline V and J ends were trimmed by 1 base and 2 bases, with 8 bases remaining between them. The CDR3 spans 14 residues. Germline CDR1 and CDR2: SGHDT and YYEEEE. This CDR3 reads CASSLRAFTDTQYF. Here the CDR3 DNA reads TGTGCCAGCAGCTTGAGGGCCTTCACAGATACGCAGTATTTT.

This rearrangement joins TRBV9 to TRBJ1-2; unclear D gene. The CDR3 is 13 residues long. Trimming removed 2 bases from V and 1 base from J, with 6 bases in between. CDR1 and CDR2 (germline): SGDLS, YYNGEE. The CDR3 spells CASSVGDNYGYTF. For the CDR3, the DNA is TGTGCCAGCAGCGTCGGGGATAACTATGGCTACACCTTC. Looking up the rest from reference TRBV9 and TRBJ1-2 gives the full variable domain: DSGVTQTPKHLITATGQRVTLRCSPRSGDLSVYWYQQSLDQGLQFLIQYYNGEERAKGNILERFSAQQFPDLHSELNLSSLELGDSALYFCASSVGDNYGYTFGSGTRLTVV.

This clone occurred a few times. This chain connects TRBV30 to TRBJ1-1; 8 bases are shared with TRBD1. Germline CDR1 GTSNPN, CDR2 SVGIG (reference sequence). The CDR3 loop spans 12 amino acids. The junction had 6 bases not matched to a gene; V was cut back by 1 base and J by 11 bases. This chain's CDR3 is CAWSGLTGDAFF. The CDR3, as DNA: TGTGCCTGGAGTGGGTTGACAGGGGACGCTTTCTTT.

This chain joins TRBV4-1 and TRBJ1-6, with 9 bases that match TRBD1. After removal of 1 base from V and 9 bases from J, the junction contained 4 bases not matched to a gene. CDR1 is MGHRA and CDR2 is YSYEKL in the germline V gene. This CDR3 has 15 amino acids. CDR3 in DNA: TGCGCCAGCAGCCAAGGGGACAGGGAGGCTTCACCCCTCCACTTT. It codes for CASSQGDREASPLHF.

The CDR3 spells CAWSRSYGRDEQFF. CDR3 DNA: TGTGCCTGGAGTAGGAGCTACGGGAGGGATGAGCAGTTCTTC. V usage is TRBV30 and J usage is TRBJ2-1; 8 bases map to TRBD2. The V gene's germline CDR1 is GTSNPN and CDR2 SVGIG (reference sequence). This CDR3 comprises 14 residues. With V trimmed by 2 bases and J by 8 bases, 8 bases remained unmatched. Combining the CDR3 with reference TRBV30 and TRBJ2-1 gives the whole variable domain SQTIHQWPATLVQPVGSPLSLECTVEGTSNPNLYWYRQAAGRGLQLLFYSVGIGQISSEVPQNLSASRPQDRQFILSSKKLLLSDSGFYLCAWSRSYGRDEQFFGPGTRLTVL.

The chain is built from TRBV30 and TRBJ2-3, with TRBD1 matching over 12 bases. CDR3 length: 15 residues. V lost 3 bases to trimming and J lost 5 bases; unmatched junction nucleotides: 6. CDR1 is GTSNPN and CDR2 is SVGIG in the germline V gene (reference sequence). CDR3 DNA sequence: TGTGCCTGGAGCCGGGGACAGGGGGCGGGAGATACGCAGTATTTT. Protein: CAWSRGQGAGDTQYF. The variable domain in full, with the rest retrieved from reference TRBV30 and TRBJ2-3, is SQTIHQWPATLVQPVGSPLSLECTVEGTSNPNLYWYRQAAGRGLQLLFYSVGIGQISSEVPQNLSASRPQDRQFILSSKKLLLSDSGFYLCAWSRGQGAGDTQYFGPGTRLTVL.

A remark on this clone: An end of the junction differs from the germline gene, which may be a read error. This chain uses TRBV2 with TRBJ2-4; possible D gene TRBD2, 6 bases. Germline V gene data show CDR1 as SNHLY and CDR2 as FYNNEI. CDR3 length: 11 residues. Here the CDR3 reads CASSEVSGTSF. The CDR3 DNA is TGTGCCAGCAGTGAAGTCTCAGGGACTTCCTTC.

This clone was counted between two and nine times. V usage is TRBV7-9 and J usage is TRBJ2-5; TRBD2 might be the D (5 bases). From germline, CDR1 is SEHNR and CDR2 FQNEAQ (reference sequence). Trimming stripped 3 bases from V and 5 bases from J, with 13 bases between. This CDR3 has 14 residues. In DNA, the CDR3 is TGTGCCAGCAGCTTGGGATTGGGCGGGGAGACCCAGTACTTC. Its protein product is CASSLGLGGETQYF.

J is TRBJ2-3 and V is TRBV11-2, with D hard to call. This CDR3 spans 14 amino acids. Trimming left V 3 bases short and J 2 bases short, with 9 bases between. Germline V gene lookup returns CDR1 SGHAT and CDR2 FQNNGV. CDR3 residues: CASSLRLHTDTQYF. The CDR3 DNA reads TGTGCCAGCAGCTTGAGACTGCACACAGATACGCAGTATTTT.

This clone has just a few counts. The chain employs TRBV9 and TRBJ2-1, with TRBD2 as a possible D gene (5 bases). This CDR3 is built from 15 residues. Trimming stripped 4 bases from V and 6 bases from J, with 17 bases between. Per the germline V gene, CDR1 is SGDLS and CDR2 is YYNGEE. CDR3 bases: TGTGCCAGCAGCAGCCGGGGTCAGAACTTCAATGAGCAGTTCTTC. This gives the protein CASSSRGQNFNEQFF. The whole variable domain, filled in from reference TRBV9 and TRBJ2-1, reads DSGVTQTPKHLITATGQRVTLRCSPRSGDLSVYWYQQSLDQGLQFLIQYYNGEERAKGNILERFSAQQFPDLHSELNLSSLELGDSALYFCASSSRGQNFNEQFFGPGTRLTVL.

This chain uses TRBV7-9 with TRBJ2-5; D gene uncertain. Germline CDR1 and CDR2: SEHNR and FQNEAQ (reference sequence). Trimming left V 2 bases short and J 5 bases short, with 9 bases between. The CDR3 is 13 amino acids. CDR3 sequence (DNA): TGTGCCAGCAGCTTATTCCCTGGGGAGACCCAGTACTTC. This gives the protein CASSLFPGETQYF. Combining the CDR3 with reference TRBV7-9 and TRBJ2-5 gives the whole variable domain DTGVSQNPRHKITKRGQNVTFRCDPISEHNRLYWYRQTLGQGPEFLTYFQNEAQLEKSRLLSDRFSAERPKGSFSTLEIQRTEQGDSAMYLCASSLFPGETQYFGPGTRLLVL.

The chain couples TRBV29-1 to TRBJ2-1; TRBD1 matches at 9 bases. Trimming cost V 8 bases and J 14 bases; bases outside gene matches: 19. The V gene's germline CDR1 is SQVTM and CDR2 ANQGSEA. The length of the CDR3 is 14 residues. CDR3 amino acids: CSTTRTGGGSQEFF. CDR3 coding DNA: TGCAGCACTACCCGAACAGGGGGCGGTTCTCAAGAGTTCTTC.

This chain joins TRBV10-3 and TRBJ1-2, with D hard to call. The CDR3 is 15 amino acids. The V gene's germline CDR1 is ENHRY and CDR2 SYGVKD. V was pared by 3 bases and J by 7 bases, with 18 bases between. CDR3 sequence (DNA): TGTGCCATCAGTGACCCGACTCGGGAGGGAGGTGGCTACACCTTC. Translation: CAISDPTREGGGYTF.

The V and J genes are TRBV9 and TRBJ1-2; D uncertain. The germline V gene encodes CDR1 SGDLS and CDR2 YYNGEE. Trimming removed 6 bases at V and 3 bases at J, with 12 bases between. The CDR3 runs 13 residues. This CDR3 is CASNSEGYYGYTF. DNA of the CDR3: TGTGCCAGCAATTCAGAAGGGTACTATGGCTACACCTTC.

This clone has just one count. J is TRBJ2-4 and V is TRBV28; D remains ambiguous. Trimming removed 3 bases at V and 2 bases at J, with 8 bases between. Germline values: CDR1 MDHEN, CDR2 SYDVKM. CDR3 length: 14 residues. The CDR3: CASSFRESKNIQYF. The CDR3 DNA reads TGTGCCAGCAGTTTTCGAGAATCCAAAAACATTCAGTACTTC.

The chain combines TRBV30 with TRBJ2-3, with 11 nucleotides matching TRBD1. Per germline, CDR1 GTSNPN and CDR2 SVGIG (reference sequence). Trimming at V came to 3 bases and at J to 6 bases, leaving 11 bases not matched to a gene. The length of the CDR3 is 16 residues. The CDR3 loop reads CAWRDTGTGGEDTQYF. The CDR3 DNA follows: TGTGCCTGGAGAGATACCGGGACAGGGGGTGAGGATACGCAGTATTTT.

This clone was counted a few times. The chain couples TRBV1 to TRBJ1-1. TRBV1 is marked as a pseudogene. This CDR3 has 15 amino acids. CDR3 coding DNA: TGCACCAGCAGCCAAGTTGATCGGGGGCGCACTGAAGCTTTCTTT. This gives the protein CTSSQVDRGRTEAFF.

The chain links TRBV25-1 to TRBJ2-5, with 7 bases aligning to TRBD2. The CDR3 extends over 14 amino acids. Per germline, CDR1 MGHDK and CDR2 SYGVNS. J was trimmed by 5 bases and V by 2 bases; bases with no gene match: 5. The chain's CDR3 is CASSEGTIRETQYF. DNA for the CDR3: TGTGCCAGCAGTGAAGGGACTATCCGGGAGACCCAGTACTTC.

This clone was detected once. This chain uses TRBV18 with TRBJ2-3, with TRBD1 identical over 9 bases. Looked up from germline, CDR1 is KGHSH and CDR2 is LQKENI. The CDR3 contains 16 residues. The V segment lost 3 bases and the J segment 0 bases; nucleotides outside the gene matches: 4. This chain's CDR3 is CASSPDRGSSTDTQYF. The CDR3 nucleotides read TGTGCCAGCTCACCGGACAGGGGTTCTAGCACAGATACGCAGTATTTT.